These T cell receptor beta chains were read from a single sample in a study of T-cell memory formation after mild COVID-19. TCRdb re-called the 5' RACE reads through MiXCR, storing one row per CDR3 protein. The sample contains about 340,000 distinct CDR3 sequences, less than 20% of which appear only once. Sequenced sample: PBMCs or a T cell subset sorted from them (not recorded which). Receptors were obtained from a man aged 18 to 30 who had mild COVID-19 (a few samples of this study predate the infection). Cell type and time point are not known. Each CDR3 is given with its conserved first and last residue. Each record gives: clone size, V gene, J gene, D gene, CDR3 protein, CDR3 DNA. The D gene is left open where the match is weak. Expanded clones are given a class, and other clones once, few, many or no size at all.

.	TRBV12-3/TRBV12-4	TRBJ2-3	.	CASRGYTDTQYF	TGTGCCAGCAGGGGGTATACAGATACGCAGTATTTT
few	TRBV12-3/TRBV12-4	TRBJ2-7	TRBD1	CASSLNRGSYEQYF	TGTGCCAGCAGTTTAAACAGGGGGAGTTACGAGCAGTACTTC
many	TRBV12-3/TRBV12-4	TRBJ2-1	.	CASSLPPKLYNEQFF	TGTGCCAGCAGTTTGCCACCGAAGCTCTACAATGAGCAGTTCTTC
.	TRBV4-1	TRBJ2-6	.	CASSQDSRGSRRANVLTF	TGCGCCAGCAGCCAAGATAGCAGAGGGTCCCGGCGGGCCAACGTCCTGACTTTC
.	TRBV9	TRBJ2-1	.	CASSVEGLGAYNEQFF	TGTGCCAGCAGCGTAGAGGGCCTGGGTGCCTACAATGAGCAGTTCTTC
.	TRBV7-9	TRBJ2-5	.	CASSRQERQTQYF	TGTGCCAGCAGCCGACAGGAAAGACAGACCCAGTACTTC
many	TRBV4-3	TRBJ2-4	TRBD2	CASSQEKAGRRYF	TGCGCCAGCAGCCAAGAAAAAGCGGGGAGGCGGTACTTC
.	TRBV7-3	TRBJ2-1	.	CASSSGTTDYNEQFF	TGTGCCAGCAGCTCCGGGACAACCGACTACAATGAGCAGTTCTTC
few	TRBV2	TRBJ2-3	TRBD2	CASRMRDYPTDTQYF	TGTGCCAGCAGGATGCGGGACTATCCCACAGATACGCAGTATTTT
.	TRBV2	TRBJ1-1	.	CASRSLATEAFF	TGTGCCAGCAGGTCGTTGGCCACTGAAGCTTTCTTT
few	TRBV28	TRBJ2-5	.	CASGGGVEETQYF	TGTGCCAGCGGGGGCGGCGTCGAAGAGACCCAGTACTTC
.	TRBV7-6	TRBJ2-1	TRBD2	CASSLGPSGRDNEQFF	TGTGCCAGCAGCTTAGGCCCTAGCGGGCGGGACAATGAGCAGTTCTTC
.	TRBV5-6	TRBJ2-7	TRBD2	CASSLGAGGEQYF	TGTGCCAGCAGCTTGGGGGCGGGGGGCGAGCAGTACTTC
few	TRBV5-1	TRBJ1-1	.	CASSLGGSAEAFF	TGCGCCAGCAGCTTGGGAGGGAGCGCTGAAGCTTTCTTT
few	TRBV5-1	TRBJ2-3	TRBD1	CASRQGASDTQYF	TGCGCCAGCAGGCAGGGGGCCTCGGATACGCAGTATTTT
.	TRBV29-1	TRBJ2-3	.	CSAAEITDTQYF	TGCAGCGCGGCGGAGATCACAGATACGCAGTATTTT
few	TRBV6-5	TRBJ1-5	.	CASSYRPNQPQHF	TGTGCCAGCAGTTACCGCCCCAATCAGCCCCAGCATTTT
many	TRBV25-1	TRBJ1-1	.	CASSGEGGGTEAFF	TGTGCCAGCAGCGGGGAGGGAGGGGGCACTGAAGCTTTCTTT
.	TRBV7-2	TRBJ1-5	TRBD1	CASSPRTGNSNQPQHF	TGTGCCAGCAGCCCGCGGACAGGGAATAGCAATCAGCCCCAGCATTTT
few	TRBV4-2	TRBJ1-4	.	CASSQERGWYGEKLFF	TGTGCCAGCAGCCAAGAGAGGGGGTGGTACGGTGAAAAACTGTTTTTT
.	TRBV20-1	TRBJ1-6	TRBD1	CSALTGVNSPLHF	TGCAGTGCCCTGACAGGGGTTAATTCACCCCTCCACTTT
many	TRBV4-3	TRBJ2-1	.	CASRGTAYNEQFF	TGCGCCAGCCGCGGGACCGCCTACAATGAGCAGTTCTTC
few	TRBV18	TRBJ1-6	.	CASSPEGGESPLHF	TGTGCCAGCTCACCAGAGGGTGGGGAGTCACCCCTCCACTTT
.	TRBV20-1	TRBJ2-6	.	CSARWRTGANVLTF	TGCAGTGCTAGGTGGAGAACTGGGGCCAACGTCCTGACTTTC
few	TRBV5-1	TRBJ2-5	.	CASSATEGKTQYF	TGCGCCAGCAGCGCCACGGAGGGGAAGACCCAGTACTTC
.	TRBV6-2/TRBV6-3	TRBJ2-5	.	CASTYGVRETQYF	TGTGCCAGCACCTATGGGGTCCGGGAGACCCAGTACTTC
.	TRBV30	TRBJ2-7	.	CAWKAQGGREQYF	TGTGCCTGGAAGGCTCAGGGGGGCCGCGAGCAGTACTTC
.	TRBV19	TRBJ1-1	.	CASRSRVNTEAFF	TGTGCCAGTCGATCACGGGTGAACACTGAAGCTTTCTTT
.	TRBV25-1	TRBJ2-5	.	CASSELGKRQETQYF	TGTGCCAGCAGTGAATTGGGGAAAAGACAAGAGACCCAGTACTTC
many	TRBV4-1	TRBJ1-6	.	CASSPRRGDNSPLHF	TGCGCCAGCAGCCCCCGCAGAGGGGATAATTCACCCCTCCACTTT
many	TRBV7-2	TRBJ2-3	.	CASSRIQGRIYTDTQYF	TGTGCCAGCAGTCGTATTCAGGGGAGGATTTACACAGATACGCAGTATTTT
.	TRBV4-3	TRBJ1-2	.	CASSQITDYGYTF	TGCGCCAGCAGCCAAATTACAGACTATGGCTACACCTTC
.	TRBV2	TRBJ2-4	.	CASTAVVSNIQYF	TGTGCCAGCACGGCGGTCGTTTCGAACATTCAGTACTTC
.	TRBV15	TRBJ1-4	.	CATSRGGVMREKLFF	TGTGCCACCAGCAGAGGTGGGGTAATGAGAGAAAAACTGTTTTTT
.	TRBV14	TRBJ1-4	.	CASSQGFATNEKLFF	TGTGCCAGCAGCCAAGGGTTTGCAACTAATGAAAAACTGTTTTTT
.	TRBV7-3	TRBJ2-2	TRBD2	CASSSVAGGRTGELFF	TGTGCCAGCAGCTCCGTAGCGGGGGGGCGCACCGGGGAGCTGTTTTTT
few	TRBV3-1	TRBJ2-1	TRBD1	CASSPRDRGLYNEQFF	TGTGCCAGCAGCCCCCGCGACAGGGGGCTTTACAATGAGCAGTTCTTC
.	TRBV14	TRBJ2-5	.	CASSRGQRETQYF	TGTGCCAGCAGCCGCGGGCAAAGGGAGACCCAGTACTTC
.	TRBV7-3	TRBJ2-3	.	CASSVGPSTDTQYF	TGTGCCAGCAGCGTAGGTCCTAGCACAGATACGCAGTATTTT
few	TRBV9	TRBJ2-1	TRBD2	CASSPQGLASYNEQFF	TGTGCCAGCAGCCCCCAAGGACTAGCCTCCTACAATGAGCAGTTCTTC
many	TRBV27	TRBJ2-3	.	CASSLLVEGTQYF	TGTGCCAGCAGTTTACTGGTCGAAGGTACGCAGTATTTT
few	TRBV20-1	TRBJ2-1	TRBD1	CSARGRGLDNEQFF	TGCAGTGCTAGAGGCAGGGGGCTCGACAATGAGCAGTTCTTC
.	TRBV2	TRBJ2-3	.	CASLEGGDTQYF	TGTGCCAGTCTAGAGGGGGGAGATACGCAGTATTTT